Following are 18 T cell receptor beta chains from one sample sequenced in a study of CXCR3-negative and CXCR3-positive naive CD8 T cells (dated by TCRdb to about 2019). The research as a whole found: Compared with CXCR3-negative naive cells, CXCR3-positive naive cells had TRB CDR3s with higher hydrophobicity (lower Kidera factor 4), lower energy, and higher strength and volume indices.

These receptors' targets are unknown. Sequenced on a NextSeq 550. The Human TCR Profiling Kit (MiLaboratory) was used to make UMI-labeled 5' RACE TRB cDNA libraries. TCRdb reprocessed the raw reads; every CDR3 protein sequence is a single record, and DNA is not supplied. The table held for this sample gives 150,000 to 160,000 distinct CDR3 sequences. The ten largest account for about 0.48% of the sample. What was sequenced was naive CXCR3+ CD8+ T cells from blood. The label giving this sample's cell subset or site can be read as: CD45RO-CCR7+CD27+CD95- naive CD8+ T cells expressing CXCR3 (TNR3+). The receptors were sampled from a human donor in good health. Some clones in this sample may be carry-over from other donors' samples.

The chain combines TRBV29-1 with TRBJ2-7. Germline loops: CDR1 SQVTM, CDR2 ANQGSEA. The CDR3 is made up of 11 amino acids. The CDR3 protein is CSVDNGDEQYF.

The chain carries TRBV28 and TRBJ2-7. Germline CDR1 reads MDHEN; CDR2 reads SYDVKM. The length of the CDR3 is 12 residues. CDR3 in amino acids: CASSLWSYEQYF.

The chain couples TRBV5-6 to TRBJ2-3; the D call from TCRdb, TRBD1, cannot be confirmed without DNA. Germline CDR1 SGHDT, CDR2 YYEEEE. The length of the CDR3 is 15 residues. CDR3 residues: CASSLVQGGPDTQYF. Together with reference TRBV5-6 and TRBJ2-3, the CDR3 gives the full variable domain: DAGVTQSPTHLIKTRGQQVTLRCSPKSGHDTVSWYQQALGQGPQFIFQYYEEEERQRGNFPDRFSGHQFPNYSSELNVNALLLGDSALYLCASSLVQGGPDTQYFGPGTRLTVL.

The chain combines TRBV20-1 with TRBJ2-7; TCRdb indicates TRBD1, and absent DNA this call remains unverified. This CDR3 is built from 14 residues. Germline CDR1 DFQATT, CDR2 SNEGSKA (reference sequence). CDR3 amino acids: CSVTLRDASYEQYF.

The chain employs TRBV29-1 and TRBJ2-7; TCRdb's assignment of TRBD2 cannot be checked, as there is no DNA. The germline CDR1 and CDR2 sequences are SQVTM and ANQGSEA. The length of the CDR3 is 13 residues. The chain's CDR3 is CSVRASGIYEQYF.

The chain is built from TRBV5-1 and TRBJ1-1; TCRdb's D call, TRBD1, is unchecked because there is no DNA. The CDR3 runs to 14 residues. Germline CDR1 reads SGHRS; CDR2 reads YFSETQ. The CDR3 reads CASSLTGVYTEAFF.

The genes are TRBV9 and TRBJ2-7; the D call from TCRdb, TRBD1, cannot be confirmed without DNA. This CDR3 has 15 amino acids. Germline assignment: CDR1 SGDLS and CDR2 YYNGEE. The CDR3 sequence is CASSVAKFGAYEQYF.

V usage is TRBV6-5 and J usage is TRBJ2-1; no DNA is available, so the TRBD2 call from TCRdb remains unchecked. This CDR3 is built from 15 residues. Germline CDR1 and CDR2: MNHEY and SVGAGI. Here the CDR3 reads CASTLWQGETNEQFF.

This chain's CDR3 is CASSFEDGQETQYF. The rearrangement links TRBV28 to TRBJ2-5. The CDR3 length is 14 residues. Per the germline V gene, CDR1 is MDHEN and CDR2 is SYDVKM.

The chain uses TRBV20-1 and TRBJ2-4; TCRdb picks TRBD2, but there is no DNA to check that call. The CDR3 length is 15 residues. Germline V gene sequence: CDR1 DFQATT, CDR2 SNEGSKA (reference sequence). CDR3 protein: CSAIEGVLAKNIQYF.

V usage is TRBV9 and J usage is TRBJ1-2; no DNA is available, so the TRBD1 call from TCRdb remains unchecked. Germline V gene sequence: CDR1 SGDLS, CDR2 YYNGEE. CDR3 size: 15 residues. The CDR3 protein is CASTSPGTGEYGYTF.

This chain connects TRBV4-1 to TRBJ1-5; the TCRdb D gene call, TRBD1, has no DNA to confirm it. This CDR3 spans 16 amino acids. Germline V gene sequence: CDR1 MGHRA, CDR2 YSYEKL. The CDR3 is CASSQVGQGYSQPQHF.

This rearrangement joins TRBV25-1 to TRBJ2-1. This CDR3 comprises 14 residues. Per the germline V gene, CDR1 is MGHDK and CDR2 is SYGVNS. Here the CDR3 reads CASNGGSSYNEQFF.

The chain carries TRBV29-1 and TRBJ1-2; without DNA, the TCRdb call of TRBD1 cannot be checked. Germline lookup yields CDR1 SQVTM and CDR2 ANQGSEA. CDR3 length equals 15 residues. The CDR3 loop reads CSVEDSTGRGFGYTF.

The chain couples TRBV12-3 or TRBV12-4 to TRBJ2-3. This CDR3 contains 16 residues. CDR3: CASSLAPSSSTDTQYF.

CDR3 sequence: CASKREPVIYEQYF. V is TRBV2 and J is TRBJ2-7; TCRdb gives TRBD2 as the D gene, but with no DNA this cannot be confirmed. Per germline, CDR1 SNHLY and CDR2 FYNNEI. The CDR3 length is 14 residues. Full variable domain (rest looked up from reference TRBV2 and TRBJ2-7): EPEVTQTPSHQVTQMGQEVILRCVPISNHLYFYWYRQILGQKVEFLVSFYNNEISEKSEIFDDQFSVERPDGSNFTLKIRSTKLEDSAMYFCASKREPVIYEQYFGPGTRLTVT.

This chain joins TRBV11-3 and TRBJ1-1; TCRdb outputs TRBD1, but without DNA this stays unchecked. The germline CDR1 and CDR2 sequences are SGHNT and YENEEA. CDR3 length equals 15 residues. The CDR3 sequence is CASSSWVGGNTEAFF.

V usage is TRBV6-5 and J usage is TRBJ1-1; the D gene TCRdb calls, TRBD1, cannot be checked with no DNA. From germline, CDR1 is MNHEY and CDR2 SVGAGI. The CDR3 covers 13 residues. CDR3 residues: CASRRGENTEAFF.